The clone carrying this T cell receptor (beta chain) has a handful of counts. Its antigen is still unknown. The sample originates from a study of post-analysis software for immune sequencing data. Study summary: The patients showed relapsing-remitting, secondary progressive and progressive-relapsing multiple sclerosis courses. Overall study findings and caveats: Under F measure analysis, samples from one preparation batch co-clustered strongly. There was significantly lower normalized Chao1 diversity in multiple sclerosis patients than in controls. There were roughly 5 TRBV segments more frequent in patients than controls, and TRBV5-6, TRBV5-1 and TRBV20-1 were among them.

Libraries were made from TCR beta cDNA, and they carried unique molecular identifiers. Out of about 1 to 11 million T cells, a few hundred thousand cDNA molecules were generated. TCRdb reprocessed the PCR reads via MiXCR and lists one record per CDR3 protein. Among roughly 650,000 distinct CDR3 sequences listed, roughly three fifths were seen once. The CDR3 loop spans 13 amino acids. The germline CDR1 and CDR2 sequences are SNHLY and FYNNEI. V gave up 7 bases and J gave up 1 base, with 11 bases separating them. The V gene is TRBV2, the J gene TRBJ2-7; D is unresolved. Sequences were obtained from blood. The source is a girl aged 2-10 years with multiple sclerosis. CDR3 region: CASTVRPSYEQYF. CDR3 bases: TGTGCCAGCACCGTCAGACCTTCCTACGAGCAGTACTTC.